This T cell receptor (beta chain) came from a study of human T cells and chemical hapten exposure. For the study at large: Patients had diphenylcyclopropenone applied to the scalp weekly throughout the approximately 25-week study.

Time point here: pre-sensitization, week 0. Treatment denoted: therapeutic diphenylcyclopropenone sensitization with weekly scalp DPC. CDR1 and CDR2 (germline): DFQATT, SNEGSKA (reference sequence). This CDR3 spans 14 amino acids. After removal of 3 bases from V and 3 bases from J, the junction contained 6 bases not matched to a gene. Via MiXCR, TCRdb re-called the RACE reads, giving one row per CDR3 protein. The sample includes more than 70,000 distinct CDR3 sequences, 7.5% to 9.5% of them seen just once. The V and J genes are TRBV20-1 and TRBJ2-3; the match to TRBD2 covers 7 bases. The sequencing used whole blood, collected in connection with sensitization to the hapten diphenylcyclopropenone (DPC). The clonotype was recovered from a man in his forties with alopecia areata. Some clones in this sample may be carry-over from other donors' samples. CDR3 sequence reads: CSARRGSRTDTQYF. For the CDR3, the DNA is TGCAGTGCTAGGCGGGGGAGTAGAACAGATACGCAGTATTTT.